This T cell receptor beta chain was obtained from a study of blood T cells in healthy people across ages. Study-wide results and limits: Bulk PBMC profiling left naive and antigen-experienced comparisons inconclusive.

V gave up 5 bases and J gave up 0 bases, with 29 bases separating them. The CDR3 loop spans 20 amino acids. CDR1 and CDR2 from the germline V gene are SGHAT and FQNNGV. Remarks on this clonotype: The target antigen is unknown.

Donor samples were obtained from healthy Caucasian individuals from Russia, aged about 6 to 100. Isolating PBMCs gave at least 6 million of these cells per sample. A sample-barcoded 5' primer and a J-beta primer mix were used in a second PCR of roughly 7 to 11 cycles. A tag from a template-switch adaptor with 12 random nucleotides marked each cDNA molecule. TCRdb redid the calling of the 5' RACE reads with MiXCR, one entry per CDR3 protein. The table shows fewer than 900,000 distinct CDR3 sequences, with 35% to 45% occurring only once. This TCR was sampled from a woman aged 60-70 years in good health. Sequencing was done on a sample of blood. This chain joins TRBV11-2 and TRBJ2-7; the D is unclear. The CDR3 DNA follows: TGTGCCAGCAGCCCCCGGGTCAGGCAGGAACTGGGCGCGCTCTCCTACGAGCAGTACTTC. This encodes CASSPRVRQELGALSYEQYF. Full variable domain (remainder filled in from reference TRBV11-2 and TRBJ2-7): EAGVAQSPRYKIIEKRQSVAFWCNPISGHATLYWYQQILGQGPKLLIQFQNNGVVDDSQLPKDRFSAERLKGVDSTLKIQPAKLEDSAVYLCASSPRVRQELGALSYEQYFGPGTRLTVT.